Sequencing of this T cell receptor beta chain was carried out in a study of regulatory T cells in long-lasting Graves disease. This clonotype appeared many times. As to time point: newly diagnosed GD, antithyroid drugs for less than 3 months. After RNA was extracted from PBMCs, the TCR library was made from it. Germline V gene lookup returns CDR1 DFQATT and CDR2 SNEGSKA (reference sequence). This CDR3 comprises 15 residues. With 6 bases clipped from V and 9 bases from J, the junction kept 15 bases outside the gene matches. Arm-PCR of CDR3 regions and iRepertoire HTBI primers were the basis on which TCR beta libraries were built. TCRdb recomputed calls from the multiplex PCR reads with MiXCR, one row per CDR3 protein. The table lists some 410,000 distinct CDR3 sequences, about 17% of them singletons. The same data also contributed to another study, on T cells in Graves' hyperthyroidism and ophthalmopathy.

This receptor was identified in a woman aged 25 to 39 with Graves disease. Material: peripheral blood mononuclear cells (PBMCs), obtained at new diagnosis, from a patient treated with antithyroid drugs. The V gene is TRBV20-1, the J gene TRBJ2-1, with TRBD2 matching over 9 bases. The CDR3 loop reads CSARDLAGLMGEQFF. As DNA, the CDR3 is TGCAGTGCAAGGGATCTAGCGGGGCTGATGGGTGAGCAGTTCTTC.